The entry that follows covers one TCR beta chain sequence. This clone was counted between two and nine times. No cognate antigen has been identified for it. No much larger clone is present one base from it, and per-base qualities are unavailable. CDR1 and CDR2, looked up from the germline V gene, are KGHSH and LQKENI. The junction shows trimming of 2 bases on V and 10 bases on J, and the gene matches do not reach 5 bases of it. The CDR3 covers 14 residues, taking in both the cysteine and the phenylalanine. The CDR3 DNA has 42 bases and is translated from base 1. Each donor gave one peripheral blood draw, roughly 0.12 L on average, collected into heparinised tubes. A BD FACSAria II and a panel including CD45RO, CCR7, CD25, CD127, CD95 and CD27 were used to sort naive, central memory, regulatory and stem cell-like memory CD4+ T cells. All sorted populations exceeded 95% purity. PBMCs were isolated right away by Lymphoprep density gradient centrifugation and were stained directly, without culture. Samples were stained and sorted in pairs, with one healthy donor and one patient per experiment, so that batch effects were minimized.

The entire amount of isolated RNA was reverse transcribed using the High Capacity cDNA Reverse Transcription Kit, so the sequenced TCRB transcripts were expressed ones. Naive, central memory and regulatory T cell samples underwent deep immunoSEQ sequencing, averaging around 3.6 million total reads per sample. Sorted cells were lysed in RLT buffer and RNA was extracted with DNase-treated RNeasy Micro or Mini kits, depending on cell number. Each cell subset was processed separately to prevent cross-contamination, with patient and healthy donor samples processed together. The immunoSEQ multiplex PCR was used to amplify TCRB sequences from cDNA, generating 87-bp fragments that spanned the CDR3 region. The amplicons were sequenced using the Illumina HiSeq platform. The paper's processing steps were these. PCR bias was corrected computationally using synthetic template baselines, and reads within Hamming distance 2 were collapsed, with unmergeable singletons discarded. By aligning reads against IMGT, V, D and J genes, CDR3 length, and insertions or deletions at six rearrangement sites were assigned. Within each subset, clonotype counts were normalized to the number of sorted cells before true diversity and Gini coefficients were calculated with the tcR R package. The overlap coefficient, calculated on TCRB nucleotide sequences, was used to quantify repertoire sharing. Out-of-frame TCRB sequences from naive cells were analyzed to stand in for the pre-selection repertoire. TCRdb obtained this table from immuneACCESS and retained in-frame rearrangements with V and J assigned. These tables miss some clones; where compared with another copy, unresolved V genes account for less than half of the shortfall, and the remainder is unexplained. That table is the source of V, J and clone size, and D and trimming were worked out from the DNA. This sample comprises approximately 300,000 clones, approximately 10% of them detected only once. More than 0.015% of the sample is taken by the ten largest.

The data derive from a study of beta chain features in type 1 diabetes listed by TCRdb under 2018. Looking at the study overall: Mean age, gender distribution, total cell number and subset yield did not differ between patients and healthy donors. A total of some 110 million sorted cells were examined across all samples, and the number of cells per subset was strongly correlated with RNA yield. In the study, recently diagnosed type 1 diabetes patients and matched healthy donors were compared on the TCRB repertoires of their sorted circulating CD4+ T cell subsets. Regulatory and stem cell-like memory subsets were obtained from only 8 patients and roughly eight healthy donors, while naive and central memory subsets were obtained from all 30 or so donors.

Beyond this particular receptor, the publication reports: A moderate but significant shortening of TCRB CDR3 length was observed in type 1 diabetes patients in all four CD4+ subsets. Because cDNA was sequenced instead of genomic DNA, activated cells with high expression could be over-represented, although the groups did not differ in activation or CD3 levels. Patients with type 1 diabetes made fewer insertions and deleted more nucleotides at VDJ recombination sites, implying thymic rearrangement abnormalities. Naive, central memory and regulatory TCRB repertoires appeared to be more similar among patients than among healthy donors. Shorter templates might be favored by PCR, yet because patient and control samples were amplified and corrected together, any such skew would affect both groups equally. HLA sub-analyses involved small numbers of individuals, so any influence of HLA type on TCRB rearrangement remained unresolved.

Source material: naive CD4+ T cells from blood. Sample cell subset or site, as interpreted from the label and publication: true naive CD4+ T cells. The V gene is TRBV18 and the J gene is TRBJ2-1; the central 10 bases match TRBD2. This clonotype originated in a woman between 25 and 40 years old in good health. The CDR3 region reads CASSPGLAGDEQFF. The nucleotide sequence reads TGTGCCAGCTCACCAGGCCTAGCGGGAGACGAGCAGTTCTTC.